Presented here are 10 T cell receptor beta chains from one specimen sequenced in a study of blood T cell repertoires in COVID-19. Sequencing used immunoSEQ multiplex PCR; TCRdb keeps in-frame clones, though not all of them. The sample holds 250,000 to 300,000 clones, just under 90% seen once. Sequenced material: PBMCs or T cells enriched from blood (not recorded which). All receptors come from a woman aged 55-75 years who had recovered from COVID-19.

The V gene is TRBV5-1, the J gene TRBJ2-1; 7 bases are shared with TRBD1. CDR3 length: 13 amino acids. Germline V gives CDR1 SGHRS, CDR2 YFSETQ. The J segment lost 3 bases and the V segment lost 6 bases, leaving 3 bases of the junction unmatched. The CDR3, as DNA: TGCGCCAGCACGAGGGACAGCTACAATGAGCAGTTCTTC. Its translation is CASTRDSYNEQFF.

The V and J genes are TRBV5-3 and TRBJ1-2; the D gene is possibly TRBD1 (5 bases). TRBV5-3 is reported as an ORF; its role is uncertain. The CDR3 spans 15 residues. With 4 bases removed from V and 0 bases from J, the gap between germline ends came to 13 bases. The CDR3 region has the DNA TGTGCCAGAAGCCCTGGACACCATCCTAACTATGGCTACACCTTC. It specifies CARSPGHHPNYGYTF.

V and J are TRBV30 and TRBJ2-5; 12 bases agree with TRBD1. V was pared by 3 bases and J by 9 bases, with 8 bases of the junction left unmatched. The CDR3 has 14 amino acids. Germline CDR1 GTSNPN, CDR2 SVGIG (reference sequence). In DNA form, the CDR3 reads TGTGCCTGGAGAACCGGGACAGGGGGCATGTCCCAGTACTTC. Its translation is CAWRTGTGGMSQYF.

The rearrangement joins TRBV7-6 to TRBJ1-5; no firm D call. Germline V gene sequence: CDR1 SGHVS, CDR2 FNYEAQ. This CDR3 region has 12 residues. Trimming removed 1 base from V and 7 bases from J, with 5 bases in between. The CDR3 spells CASSLGEQPQHF. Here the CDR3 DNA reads TGTGCCAGCAGCTTAGGTGAGCAGCCCCAGCATTTT.

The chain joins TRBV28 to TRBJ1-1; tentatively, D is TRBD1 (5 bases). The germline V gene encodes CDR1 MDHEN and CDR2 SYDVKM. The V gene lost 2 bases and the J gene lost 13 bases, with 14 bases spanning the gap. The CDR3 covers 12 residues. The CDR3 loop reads CASSLGPTQGFF. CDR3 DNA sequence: TGTGCCAGCAGTTTAGGACCAACTCAGGGTTTCTTT.

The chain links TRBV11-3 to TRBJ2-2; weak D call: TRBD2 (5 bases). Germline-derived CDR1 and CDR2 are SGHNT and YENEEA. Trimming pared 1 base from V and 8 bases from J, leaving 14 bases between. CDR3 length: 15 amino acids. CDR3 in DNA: TGTGCCAGCAGCTTAGGATCCGGGGTGGCGGGGGAGCTGTTTTTT. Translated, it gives CASSLGSGVAGELFF.

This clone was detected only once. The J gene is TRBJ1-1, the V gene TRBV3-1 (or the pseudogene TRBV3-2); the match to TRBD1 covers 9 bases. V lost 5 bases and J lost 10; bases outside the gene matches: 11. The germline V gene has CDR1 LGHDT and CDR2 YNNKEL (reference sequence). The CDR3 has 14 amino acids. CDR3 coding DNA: TGTGCCAGCAGCATAGGGACAGGGAATGGCGGAGCTTTCTTT. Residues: CASSIGTGNGGAFF.

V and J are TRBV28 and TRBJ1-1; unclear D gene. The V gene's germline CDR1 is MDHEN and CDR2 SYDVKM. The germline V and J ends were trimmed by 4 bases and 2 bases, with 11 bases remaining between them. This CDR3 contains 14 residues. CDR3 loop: CASSSPGSNTEAFF. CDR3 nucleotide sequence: TGTGCCAGCAGTTCCCCCGGGAGCAACACTGAAGCTTTCTTT.

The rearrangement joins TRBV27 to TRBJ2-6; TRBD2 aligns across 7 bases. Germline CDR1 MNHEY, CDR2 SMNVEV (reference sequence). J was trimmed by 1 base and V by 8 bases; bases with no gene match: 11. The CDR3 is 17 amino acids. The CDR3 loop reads CASARGVTGSGANVLTF. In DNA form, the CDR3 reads TGTGCCAGCGCCCGGGGGGTGACCGGTTCTGGGGCCAACGTCCTGACTTTC. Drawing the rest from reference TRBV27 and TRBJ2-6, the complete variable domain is EAQVTQNPRYLITVTGKKLTVTCSQNMNHEYMSWYRQDPGLGLRQIYYSMNVEVTDKGDVPEGYKVSRKEKRNFPLILESPSPNQTSLYFCASARGVTGSGANVLTFGAGSRLTVL.

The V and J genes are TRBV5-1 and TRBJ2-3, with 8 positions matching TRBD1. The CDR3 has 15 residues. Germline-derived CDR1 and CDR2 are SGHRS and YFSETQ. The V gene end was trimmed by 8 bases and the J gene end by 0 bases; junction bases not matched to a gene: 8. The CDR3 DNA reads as TGCGCCAGTAGGGACAGGAATCCTAGCACAGATACGCAGTATTTT. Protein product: CASRDRNPSTDTQYF.